Following are 21 T cell receptor beta chains from one sample sequenced in a study of T cells in Graves' hyperthyroidism and ophthalmopathy. RNA transcripts provided the source from which TCR beta CDR3 regions were amplified. First-round RT-PCR targeting the TCR CDR3 was performed with the HTBI primer set. TCRdb passed the multiplex PCR reads through MiXCR, listing each CDR3 protein once. The sample records 500,000 to 600,000 distinct CDR3 sequences, 40% to 55% being singletons. Sequencing was performed on peripheral blood or thyroid tissue (not recorded which). These TCRs come from an adult woman with Graves' disease, either hyperthyroidism or ophthalmopathy (not recorded which).

The sample holds many counts of this clonotype. The rearrangement links TRBV4-1 to TRBJ1-6; D is uncertain. The CDR3 sequence is 14 residues long. Deletions cut 3 bases from V and 4 bases from J, with 7 bases between. Germline assignment: CDR1 MGHRA and CDR2 YSYEKL. The CDR3 reads CASSQAQYNSPLHF. In DNA, the CDR3 is TGCGCCAGCAGCCAGGCCCAATATAATTCACCCCTCCACTTT.

V and J are TRBV2 and TRBJ2-5; D remains ambiguous. V was clipped by 7 bases and J by 5 bases, with 11 bases between them. Germline CDR1 and CDR2: SNHLY and FYNNEI. This CDR3 contains 12 residues. The CDR3 sequence: CASNYQQETQYF. CDR3 sequence (DNA): TGTGCCAGCAATTACCAGCAGGAGACCCAGTACTTC.

The chain links TRBV29-1 to TRBJ1-1, with TRBD1 as a possible D gene (5 bases). This CDR3 is 15 amino acids long. The V gene's germline CDR1 is SQVTM and CDR2 ANQGSEA. Between the trimmed V and J ends, which lost 4 bases and 4 bases, there was a span of 19 bases. DNA for the CDR3: TGCAGCGTTGCTTCGGGGGGACCTAGAGGCACTGAAGCTTTCTTT. It translates to CSVASGGPRGTEAFF.

The CDR3 reads CASSAPGQATYEQYF. The CDR3 DNA is TGCGCCAGCAGTGCTCCCGGACAGGCAACCTACGAGCAGTACTTC. The V gene is TRBV10-2, the J gene TRBJ2-7, with 7 positions matching TRBD1. Germline V gene sequence: CDR1 WSHSY, CDR2 SAAADI. With 4 bases clipped from V and 2 bases from J, the junction kept 8 bases outside the gene matches. The CDR3 totals 15 residues.

This clonotype has a count of ten or more. The chain links TRBV14 to TRBJ2-7; D call uncertain. V lost 2 bases, J lost 9 bases, and 11 bases lay in between. Germline loops: CDR1 SGHDN, CDR2 FVKESK. This CDR3 comprises 12 residues. The CDR3 DNA sequence: TGTGCCAGCAGCCAACTAGGACCTGTGCAGTACTTC. It is translated as CASSQLGPVQYF.

This clonotype was observed many times. V usage is TRBV19 and J usage is TRBJ1-1; TRBD1 agrees at 10 bases. Germline V gene data show CDR1 as LNHDA and CDR2 as SQIVND (reference sequence). The trim removed 5 bases at V and 4 bases at J, leaving 4 bases unmatched. The CDR3 extends over 14 amino acids. The CDR3, as DNA: TGTGCCAGTAGTCCCGGACAGGGGGGCACTGAAGCTTTCTTT. Translated, it gives CASSPGQGGTEAFF.

The chain employs TRBV5-1 and TRBJ1-3; no firm D call. This CDR3 contains 14 residues. The germline CDR1 and CDR2 sequences are SGHRS and YFSETQ. With 4 bases removed from V and 4 bases from J, the gap between germline ends came to 12 bases. The CDR3 spells CASSPGTTGNTIYF. In DNA form, the CDR3 reads TGCGCCAGCAGCCCCGGCACGACGGGAAACACCATATATTTT.

J is TRBJ1-2 and V is TRBV20-1; no definite D call. CDR1 and CDR2 (germline): DFQATT, SNEGSKA (reference sequence). The CDR3 is 11 residues long. With 7 bases removed from V and 4 bases from J, the gap between germline ends came to 10 bases. The CDR3 DNA reads as TGCAGTGAAGGTCAGGCCTATGGCTACACCTTC. Residues: CSEGQAYGYTF.

The rearrangement uses TRBV7-2 and TRBJ2-5; D is uncertain. This CDR3 contains 14 residues. The germline V and J ends were trimmed by 5 bases and 5 bases, with 15 bases remaining between them. The germline V gene encodes CDR1 SGHTA and CDR2 FQGNSA. In DNA form, the CDR3 reads TGTGCCAGCAGCGTAGACCCGATCAAGGAGACCCAGTACTTC. It yields the protein CASSVDPIKETQYF.

This clonotype was observed a few times. The rearrangement uses TRBV20-1 and TRBJ1-2; possibly TRBD1 for D (5 bases). V was pared by 0 bases and J by 3 bases, with 11 bases between. The CDR3 length is 14 residues. Germline values: CDR1 DFQATT, CDR2 SNEGSKA (reference sequence). CDR3 sequence reads: CSARDMGGDYGYTF. Written as DNA, the CDR3 is TGCAGTGCTAGAGACATGGGGGGGGACTATGGCTACACCTTC.

This CDR3 is CATARHNSPGELFF. In DNA form, the CDR3 reads TGTGCCACCGCCCGTCATAACAGCCCCGGGGAGCTGTTTTTT. V and J are TRBV3-1 and TRBJ2-2; D remains ambiguous. CDR3 length: 14 amino acids. V lost 10 bases to trimming and J lost 6 bases, with 18 bases between them. CDR1 is LGHDT, CDR2 YNNKEL, per germline (reference sequence).

The chain couples TRBV10-3 to TRBJ2-7; a possible D gene is TRBD2 (6 bases). The CDR3 extends over 13 amino acids. The germline V gene encodes CDR1 ENHRY and CDR2 SYGVKD. Trimming removed 6 bases from V and 3 bases from J, with 12 bases in between. CDR3 residues: CAIRRGDLYEQYF. The CDR3 region has the DNA TGTGCCATCAGACGCGGGGACCTCTACGAGCAGTACTTC.

This sequence joins TRBV20-1 and TRBJ1-6; D ambiguous. V lost 5 bases to trimming and J lost 8 bases, with 19 bases between them. There are 15 residues in the CDR3. The germline V gene has CDR1 DFQATT and CDR2 SNEGSKA (reference sequence). The CDR3 region has the DNA TGCAGTGCTGCTCAACTAGCGGCAGGTTATTCACCCCTCCACTTT. The encoded protein is CSAAQLAAGYSPLHF.

The chain is built from TRBV4-3 and TRBJ1-5, with a tentative D call TRBD1 (5 bases). In germline, CDR1 is LGHNA, CDR2 YSLEER. CDR3 length: 17 residues. Trimming shortened V by 1 base and J by 4 bases, and 17 bases separated the two germline ends. The CDR3, as DNA: TGCGCCAGCAGCCAAGGTCTTCAAGGGACGGGAAATCAGCCCCAGCATTTT. It translates to CASSQGLQGTGNQPQHF.

The CDR3 sequence: CASSYLTRGYGYTF. In DNA form, the CDR3 reads TGTGCCAGCAGTTACTTGACTCGGGGCTATGGCTACACCTTC. The chain recombines TRBV6-6 with TRBJ1-2, with D uncertain. Germline V lookup: CDR1 MNHNY, CDR2 SVGAGI (reference sequence). CDR3 length equals 14 residues. Trimming pared 1 base from V and 4 bases from J, leaving 10 bases between.

This clonotype was seen more than once but under ten times. The genes are TRBV20-1 and TRBJ1-2; 9 positions agree with TRBD1. Germline loops: CDR1 DFQATT, CDR2 SNEGSKA (reference sequence). This CDR3 has 14 amino acids. The ends lost 0 bases at V and 12 bases at J; junction bases unmatched: 11. In DNA, the CDR3 is TGCAGTGCTAGAGATCCACAGGGGGCGGATGGAAACACCTTC. Amino acid sequence: CSARDPQGADGNTF.

Worth noting for this clonotype: A much bigger clone sits one base away, suggesting this may be a read error. The gene calls are TRBV14 and TRBJ2-7, with a tentative D call TRBD1 (5 bases). The CDR3 length is 13 residues. V lost 5 bases to trimming and J lost 6 bases, with 14 bases between them. Germline assignment: CDR1 SGHDN and CDR2 FVKESK. In nucleotides, the CDR3 is TGTGCCAGCAGCGAAATATGCAGGGTCGAGCAGTACTTC. Translated, it gives CASSEICRVEQYF.

This clonotype came up many times. The CDR3 nucleotides read TGTGCCAGCAGTAAGCAGACAGGGGTCAGTCAGCCCCAGCATTTT. Translating it yields CASSKQTGVSQPQHF. The chain links TRBV2 to TRBJ1-5; 8 bases map to TRBD1. Unmatched junction bases numbered 9, after V lost 5 bases and J lost 6 bases. The length of the CDR3 is 15 residues. Germline CDR1 SNHLY, CDR2 FYNNEI.

This clonotype was seen many times. The chain links TRBV5-1 to TRBJ2-5; 8 positions agree with TRBD2. The CDR3 runs 16 residues. Per the germline V gene, CDR1 is SGHRS and CDR2 is YFSETQ. The trim removed 3 bases at V and 4 bases at J, leaving 11 bases unmatched. The CDR3 DNA sequence: TGCGCCAGCAGCTCCACCCCGGGCGGGAGGTTAGAGACCCAGTACTTC. Its protein product is CASSSTPGGRLETQYF. Filled out from reference TRBV5-1 and TRBJ2-5, the complete variable domain reads KAGVTQTPRYLIKTRGQQVTLSCSPISGHRSVSWYQQTPGQGLQFLFEYFSETQRNKGNFPGRFSGRQFSNSRSEMNVSTLELGDSALYLCASSSTPGGRLETQYFGPGTRLLVL.

The V call is TRBV10-3, the J call TRBJ2-3; D gene uncertain. This CDR3 spans 12 amino acids. Deletions cut 8 bases from V and 4 bases from J, with 10 bases between. CDR1 and CDR2 from the germline V gene are ENHRY and SYGVKD. CDR3 in DNA: TGTGCCATCGCTTTAATGGCAGATACGCAGTATTTT. Translation gives CAIALMADTQYF.

Only a few counts were recorded for this clonotype. This sequence joins TRBV9 and TRBJ1-3, with D hard to call. CDR1 is SGDLS, CDR2 YYNGEE, per germline. The V gene lost 3 bases and the J gene lost 4 bases, with 14 bases spanning the gap. CDR3 length equals 15 residues. This chain's CDR3 is CASSAPGLYGNTIYF. The CDR3 DNA follows: TGTGCCAGCAGCGCCCCCGGGCTATACGGAAACACCATATATTTT.